These T cell receptor beta chains were read from a single sample in a study of T cells after yellow fever vaccination. TCRdb called the 5' RACE reads again in MiXCR, with one record for every CDR3 protein. Among around 590,000 distinct CDR3 sequences, over 9% were seen once, and the ten largest hold under 15%. The sequences come from PBMCs, collected on the day of the yellow fever booster vaccination. The receptors here all came from a man aged 25 to 45 who received the YFV17D yellow fever vaccine. Each CDR3 is given without its conserved first and last residue. The order of the fields is V gene, J gene, CDR3 protein.

V gene: TRBV19
J gene: TRBJ2-7
CDR3 protein: ASSIVRTSDEQY

V gene: TRBV6-2/TRBV6-3
J gene: TRBJ2-1
CDR3 protein: ASSYVSLEQF

V gene: TRBV7-3
J gene: TRBJ1-6
CDR3 protein: ASSTGGNSPLH

V gene: TRBV4-1
J gene: TRBJ1-2
CDR3 protein: ASSPEDRARIDGYT

V gene: TRBV12-3/TRBV12-4
J gene: TRBJ2-3
CDR3 protein: ASETETDTQY

V gene: TRBV25-1
J gene: TRBJ1-1
CDR3 protein: ASSESGVWAEAF

V gene: TRBV20-1
J gene: TRBJ2-7
CDR3 protein: SAAPTSSYEQY

V gene: TRBV20-1
J gene: TRBJ2-7
CDR3 protein: SADSGLAHEQY

V gene: TRBV7-2
J gene: TRBJ2-1
CDR3 protein: ASSDLGLAGGEQF

V gene: TRBV19
J gene: TRBJ2-1
CDR3 protein: ASTSASYSEQF

V gene: TRBV5-4
J gene: TRBJ1-5
CDR3 protein: ASSREGDNQPQH

V gene: TRBV20-1
J gene: TRBJ2-2
CDR3 protein: SARRLAGRTANTGELF

V gene: TRBV5-8
J gene: TRBJ2-7
CDR3 protein: ASTPEWESSYEQY

V gene: TRBV20-1
J gene: TRBJ2-7
CDR3 protein: SVTTGSEQY

V gene: TRBV29-1
J gene: TRBJ1-1
CDR3 protein: SVAGGPNTEAF

V gene: TRBV3-1
J gene: TRBJ2-3
CDR3 protein: ASSPYAGEDTQY

V gene: TRBV7-2
J gene: TRBJ1-5
CDR3 protein: ASSLERGGQPQH

V gene: TRBV12-3/TRBV12-4
J gene: TRBJ2-7
CDR3 protein: ASRVGQDYEQY

V gene: TRBV6-2/TRBV6-3
J gene: TRBJ2-3
CDR3 protein: ASRLAGWGTDTQY

V gene: TRBV6-5
J gene: TRBJ2-1
CDR3 protein: ASSYSWREVKQF

V gene: TRBV7-2
J gene: TRBJ2-7
CDR3 protein: ASSFRAGGYEQY

V gene: TRBV7-8
J gene: TRBJ2-7
CDR3 protein: ASSFSGTNYEQY

V gene: TRBV20-1
J gene: TRBJ2-4
CDR3 protein: SARDARSSNIQY

V gene: TRBV23-1
J gene: TRBJ1-5
CDR3 protein: ASRLPTGGQPQH

V gene: TRBV14
J gene: TRBJ2-1
CDR3 protein: ASSQDWTSVNEQF

V gene: TRBV5-1
J gene: TRBJ2-3
CDR3 protein: ASSTAGGDTQY

V gene: TRBV20-1
J gene: TRBJ1-4
CDR3 protein: SARDPRQINEKLF

V gene: TRBV10-3
J gene: TRBJ1-1
CDR3 protein: AISESNLFRDRGTEAF

V gene: TRBV3-1
J gene: TRBJ1-5
CDR3 protein: ASSPLGQPQH

V gene: TRBV20-1
J gene: TRBJ2-3
CDR3 protein: SAEPPLDTQY

V gene: TRBV29-1
J gene: TRBJ2-3
CDR3 protein: SVRLADTDTQY

V gene: TRBV28
J gene: TRBJ2-7
CDR3 protein: ASSSRVGAIYEQY

V gene: TRBV10-2
J gene: TRBJ2-1
CDR3 protein: ASSESRQATAYNEQF

V gene: TRBV7-9
J gene: TRBJ2-5
CDR3 protein: ASSSEGRGPRETQY

V gene: TRBV13
J gene: TRBJ2-2
CDR3 protein: ASSISGRATGELF

V gene: TRBV12-3/TRBV12-4
J gene: TRBJ2-1
CDR3 protein: ASSFIGSGVYNEQF

V gene: TRBV5-5
J gene: TRBJ2-1
CDR3 protein: ASSSGRVVNEQF

V gene: TRBV24-1
J gene: TRBJ1-5
CDR3 protein: ATSGCLKRPQH

V gene: TRBV10-3
J gene: TRBJ2-1
CDR3 protein: AVARTANNEQF

V gene: TRBV7-2
J gene: TRBJ2-2
CDR3 protein: ASSFSVAGKNTGELF

V gene: TRBV7-2
J gene: TRBJ2-1
CDR3 protein: ASSRTSGANNEQF

V gene: TRBV6-2/TRBV6-3
J gene: TRBJ2-1
CDR3 protein: ASSLWDRVLDEQF

V gene: TRBV5-1
J gene: TRBJ2-3
CDR3 protein: ASSLEPQLTSGARGKQY

V gene: TRBV20-1
J gene: TRBJ1-6
CDR3 protein: SATRDRGLNSPLH